This is a list of T cell receptor beta chains from one sample in a study of blood T cell repertoires in COVID-19. Produced via immunoSEQ multiplex PCR; TCRdb's table is partial and in-frame only. The sample shows 300,000 to 350,000 clones, roughly 84% of them seen only once. Sequencing input: PBMCs or T cells enriched from blood (not recorded which). Every receptor here comes from a woman in her twenties or thirties who had recovered from COVID-19. CDR3s include the opening cysteine and the closing phenylalanine or tryptophan. A D gene is named only where the DNA matches it firmly. Expanded clones are given a class, and other clones once, few, many or no size at all.

size: -
J: TRBJ2-1
D: TRBD2
V: TRBV7-8
DNA: TGTGCCAGCAGCCAGGGACTAGCGGGGGGTCTACTTTACAATGAGCAGTTCTTC
CDR3: CASSQGLAGGLLYNEQFF

size: few
J: TRBJ1-1
D: TRBD1
V: TRBV28
DNA: TGTGCCAGCAGTCTAGTCCGGGACAGGGACACTGAAGCTTTCTTT
CDR3: CASSLVRDRDTEAFF

size: -
J: TRBJ1-3
D: -
V: TRBV29-1
DNA: TGCAGCGTTGAAGATATTCTTGGAAACACCATATATTTT
CDR3: CSVEDILGNTIYF

size: -
J: TRBJ1-2
D: -
V: TRBV9
DNA: TGTGCCAGCAGCGCCACAGGGTTGGGGGGCTACACCTTC
CDR3: CASSATGLGGYTF

size: -
J: TRBJ1-3
D: -
V: TRBV10-1
DNA: TGCGCCAGCAGTGATGAGGGAACCTCTGGAAACACCATATATTTT
CDR3: CASSDEGTSGNTIYF

size: few
J: TRBJ1-2
D: TRBD1
V: TRBV3-1/TRBV3-2
DNA: TGTGCCAGCAGCCAAGAACAGGGGAACTATGGCTACACCTTC
CDR3: CASSQEQGNYGYTF

size: -
J: TRBJ2-3
D: -
V: TRBV7-2
DNA: TGTGCCAGCAGACTGCCCAGGGGTCGGAGCACAGATACGCAGTATTTT
CDR3: CASRLPRGRSTDTQYF

size: -
J: TRBJ1-1
D: TRBD1
V: TRBV7-9
DNA: TGTGCCAGCAGCTTAAATCGGGACAGGGACACTGAAGCTTTCTTT
CDR3: CASSLNRDRDTEAFF

size: once
J: TRBJ1-2
D: TRBD1
V: TRBV27
DNA: TGTGCCAGCAGTTCTACAGGGGGCGCCGGGTATGGCTACACCTTC
CDR3: CASSSTGGAGYGYTF

size: -
J: TRBJ2-7
D: TRBD1
V: TRBV27
DNA: TGTGCCAGCAAGCCCGCCGGGACAGGGCCGTCCGAGCAGTACTTC
CDR3: CASKPAGTGPSEQYF

size: -
J: TRBJ1-1
D: -
V: TRBV27
DNA: TGTGCCAGCAGTTTAAAAAGGGGAGGAACTGAAGCTTTCTTT
CDR3: CASSLKRGGTEAFF

size: -
J: TRBJ2-6
D: TRBD1
V: TRBV5-1
DNA: TGCGCCAGCAGCCTCCGGGACAGGGGGCGCGGCGGGGCCAACGTCCTGACTTTC
CDR3: CASSLRDRGRGGANVLTF

size: -
J: TRBJ1-4
D: -
V: TRBV5-4
DNA: TGTGCCAGCAGCTGGAAAACAGGCACTTCTAATGAAAAACTGTTTTTT
CDR3: CASSWKTGTSNEKLFF

size: few
J: TRBJ2-7
D: -
V: TRBV5-4
DNA: TGTGCCAGCAGCTTGAAGAGAGATCCTTACGAGCAGTACTTC
CDR3: CASSLKRDPYEQYF

size: -
J: TRBJ1-5
D: TRBD1
V: TRBV2
DNA: TGTGCCACCGGGACAGATAACAATCAGCCCCAGCATTTT
CDR3: CATGTDNNQPQHF

size: -
J: TRBJ2-3
D: TRBD1
V: TRBV3-1/TRBV3-2
DNA: TGTGCCAGCAGCCCACTGGACAGGCAGGGAGACCACACAGATACGCAGTATTTT
CDR3: CASSPLDRQGDHTDTQYF

size: -
J: TRBJ2-7
D: -
V: TRBV20-1
DNA: TGCAGTGCTAGAGTCGGGTACGAGCAGTACTTC
CDR3: CSARVGYEQYF

size: -
J: TRBJ2-7
D: TRBD1
V: TRBV27
DNA: TGTGCCAGCAGTTCTATCACAGGGGCCGAGCAGTACTTC
CDR3: CASSSITGAEQYF

size: few
J: TRBJ1-6
D: -
V: TRBV30
DNA: TGTGCCTGGAGAGTTGGGGGGAAGTCAGGGTCACCCCTCCACTTT
CDR3: CAWRVGGKSGSPLHF

size: -
J: TRBJ2-3
D: -
V: TRBV15
DNA: TGTGCCACCAGCAAAGACAGGAAAATCCCCACAGATACGCAGTATTTT
CDR3: CATSKDRKIPTDTQYF

size: -
J: TRBJ2-7
D: -
V: TRBV20-1
DNA: TGCAGTGCTAGTGGGAGGACTCACGAGCAGTACTTC
CDR3: CSASGRTHEQYF

size: few
J: TRBJ2-3
D: TRBD2
V: TRBV30
DNA: TGTGCCTGGACCTCGACTAGCGGGGATACGCAGTATTTT
CDR3: CAWTSTSGDTQYF

size: -
J: TRBJ1-4
D: TRBD1
V: TRBV2
DNA: TGTGCCAGCAGCCCGACAGGGGTAATTGAAAAACTGTTTTTT
CDR3: CASSPTGVIEKLFF

size: -
J: TRBJ1-2
D: TRBD1
V: TRBV30
DNA: TGTGCCTGGACCGGGACAGGGGGCTATGGCTACACCTTC
CDR3: CAWTGTGGYGYTF

size: once
J: TRBJ1-4
D: -
V: TRBV28
DNA: TGTGCCAGCAGGTACATCAGGGGAACTAATGAAAAACTGTTTTTT
CDR3: CASRYIRGTNEKLFF

size: few
J: TRBJ2-3
D: -
V: TRBV7-2
DNA: TGTGCCAGCAGCTTAGTTGTCGGGGTAGATACGCAGTATTTT
CDR3: CASSLVVGVDTQYF

size: -
J: TRBJ1-5
D: -
V: TRBV3-1/TRBV3-2
DNA: TGTGCCAGCAGCCAAGAGCCCCGGACAGAACCCAGGCCCCAGCATTTT
CDR3: CASSQEPRTEPRPQHF

size: -
J: TRBJ2-7
D: -
V: TRBV5-6
DNA: TGTGCCAGCAGCTTGGCGGGGTCCCTATACGAGCAGTACTTC
CDR3: CASSLAGSLYEQYF

size: -
J: TRBJ1-5
D: TRBD1
V: TRBV14
DNA: TGTGCCAGCAGCACGACAGGGGTTCCCAATCAGCCCCAGCATTTT
CDR3: CASSTTGVPNQPQHF

size: -
J: TRBJ1-4
D: -
V: TRBV28
DNA: TGTGCCAGCAGCCAACCGGGGTGGGCTAATGAAAAACTGTTTTTT
CDR3: CASSQPGWANEKLFF

size: -
J: TRBJ1-5
D: -
V: TRBV19
DNA: TGTGCCAGTAGTAAGCCGGGGGATCAGCCCCAGCATTTT
CDR3: CASSKPGDQPQHF

size: -
J: TRBJ2-1
D: TRBD2
V: TRBV19
DNA: TGTGCCAGTAGTATTTCGCGGGGGAGAGTGGGAAATGAGCAGTTCTTC
CDR3: CASSISRGRVGNEQFF

size: -
J: TRBJ1-2
D: -
V: TRBV3-1/TRBV3-2
DNA: TGTGCCAGCAGCCACCCACAGGTTTCCCGTAACTATGGCTACACCTTC
CDR3: CASSHPQVSRNYGYTF

size: -
J: TRBJ1-6
D: -
V: TRBV11-2
DNA: TGTGCCAGCAGCTCCGGAGGTCCGGCCCCCCTCCACTTT
CDR3: CASSSGGPAPLHF

size: -
J: TRBJ1-1
D: -
V: TRBV15
DNA: TGTGCCACCAGCCTAATTGCCAGGGTTAACACTGAAGCTTTCTTT
CDR3: CATSLIARVNTEAFF

size: -
J: TRBJ2-7
D: TRBD2
V: TRBV27
DNA: TGTGCCAGCATTGGGCTAGCGGGGGGCCGCACCTACGAGCAGTACTTC
CDR3: CASIGLAGGRTYEQYF

size: -
J: TRBJ2-7
D: -
V: TRBV4-1
DNA: TGCGCCAGCAGCCAAGAGAGGCCGTTCGAGCAGTACTTC
CDR3: CASSQERPFEQYF

size: -
J: TRBJ2-7
D: TRBD1
V: TRBV18
DNA: TGTGCCAGCTCACGCGGACAGGGTAACGAGCAGTACTTC
CDR3: CASSRGQGNEQYF

size: -
J: TRBJ1-2
D: TRBD1
V: TRBV3-1/TRBV3-2
DNA: TGTGCCAGCAGCCAAGGGACAGGGAAGCCTGGCTACACCTTC
CDR3: CASSQGTGKPGYTF

size: -
J: TRBJ2-7
D: -
V: TRBV5-4
DNA: TGTGCCAGCAGCTTGGTCGCCGGGCAGAGGGCCTACGAGCAGTACTTC
CDR3: CASSLVAGQRAYEQYF

size: -
J: TRBJ1-1
D: TRBD1
V: TRBV7-9
DNA: TGTGCCAGCAGCTTAACTACCGGGACAGTGAACACTGAAGCTTTCTTT
CDR3: CASSLTTGTVNTEAFF

size: -
J: TRBJ2-7
D: -
V: TRBV7-6
DNA: TGTGCCAGCAGCTTAGGAGGGTCCCCAGGCGAGCAGTACTTC
CDR3: CASSLGGSPGEQYF

size: once
J: TRBJ2-2
D: -
V: TRBV18
DNA: TGTGCCAGCTCACCGCTTCCGCGGTCGGAGTCGCTGTTTTTT
CDR3: CASSPLPRSESLFF

size: -
J: TRBJ1-2
D: TRBD1
V: TRBV12-5
DNA: TGTGCTCGAGTATTCCGGACAGGGGGCTACTATGGCTACACCTTC
CDR3: CARVFRTGGYYGYTF

size: once
J: TRBJ2-7
D: TRBD1
V: TRBV28
DNA: TGTGCCAGCAGCCGCCGGGACAGGGACAACGAGCAGTACTTC
CDR3: CASSRRDRDNEQYF

size: -
J: TRBJ2-3
D: -
V: TRBV5-1
DNA: TGCGCCAGCAGCTTGAATATCGGGAACACAGATACGCAGTATTTT
CDR3: CASSLNIGNTDTQYF

size: -
J: TRBJ1-3
D: TRBD1
V: TRBV18
DNA: TGTGCCAGCTCACCTTCACAGGGGGCGAAAGGAAACACCATATATTTT
CDR3: CASSPSQGAKGNTIYF

size: few
J: TRBJ2-2
D: -
V: TRBV27
DNA: TGTGCCAGCAGTTTAAGAGGGACTGACACCGGGGAGCTGTTTTTT
CDR3: CASSLRGTDTGELFF

size: -
J: TRBJ1-2
D: TRBD1
V: TRBV27
DNA: TGTGCCAGCAGTTTCTCACCAGGGGGCGACTACACCTTC
CDR3: CASSFSPGGDYTF

size: -
J: TRBJ1-1
D: -
V: TRBV4-3
DNA: TGCGCCAGCAGCCAAGAGGCGGGGGCTGAAGCTTTCTTT
CDR3: CASSQEAGAEAFF

size: -
J: TRBJ2-4
D: TRBD1
V: TRBV2
DNA: TGTGCCAGCAGTACAGGGGGCGCCAAAAACATTCAGTACTTC
CDR3: CASSTGGAKNIQYF

size: -
J: TRBJ1-1
D: -
V: TRBV12-5
DNA: TGTGCTAGTGGTTTGCCCTCGAACACTGAAGCTTTCTTT
CDR3: CASGLPSNTEAFF